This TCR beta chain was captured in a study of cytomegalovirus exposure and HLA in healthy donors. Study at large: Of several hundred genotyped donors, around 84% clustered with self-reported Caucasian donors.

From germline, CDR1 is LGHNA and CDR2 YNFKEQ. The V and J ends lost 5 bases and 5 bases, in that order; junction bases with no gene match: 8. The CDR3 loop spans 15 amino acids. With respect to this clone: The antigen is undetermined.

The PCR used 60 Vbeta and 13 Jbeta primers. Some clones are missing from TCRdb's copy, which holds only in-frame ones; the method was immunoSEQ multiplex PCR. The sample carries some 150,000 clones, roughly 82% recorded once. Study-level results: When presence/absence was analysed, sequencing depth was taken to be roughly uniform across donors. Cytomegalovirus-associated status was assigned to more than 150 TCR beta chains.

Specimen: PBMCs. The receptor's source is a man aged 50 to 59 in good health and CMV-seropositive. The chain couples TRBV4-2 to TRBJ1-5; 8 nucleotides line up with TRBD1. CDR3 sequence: CASSSSDRDYQPQHF. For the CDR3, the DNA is TGTGCCAGCAGCTCCTCGGACAGGGATTATCAGCCCCAGCATTTT.